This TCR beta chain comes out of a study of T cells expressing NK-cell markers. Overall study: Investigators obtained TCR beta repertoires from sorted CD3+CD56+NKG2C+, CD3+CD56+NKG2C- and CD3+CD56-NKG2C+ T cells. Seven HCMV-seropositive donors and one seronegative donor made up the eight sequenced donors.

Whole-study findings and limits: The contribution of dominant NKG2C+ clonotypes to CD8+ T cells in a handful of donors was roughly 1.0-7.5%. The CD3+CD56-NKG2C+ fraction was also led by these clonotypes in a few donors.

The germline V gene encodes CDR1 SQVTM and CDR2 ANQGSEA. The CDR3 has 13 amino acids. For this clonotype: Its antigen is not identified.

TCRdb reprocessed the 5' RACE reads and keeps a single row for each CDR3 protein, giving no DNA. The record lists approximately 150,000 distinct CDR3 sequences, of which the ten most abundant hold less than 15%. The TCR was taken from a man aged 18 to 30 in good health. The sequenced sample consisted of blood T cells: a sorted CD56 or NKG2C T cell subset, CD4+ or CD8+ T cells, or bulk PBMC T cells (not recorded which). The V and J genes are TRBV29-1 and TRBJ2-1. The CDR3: CSVSEVAYNEQFF.